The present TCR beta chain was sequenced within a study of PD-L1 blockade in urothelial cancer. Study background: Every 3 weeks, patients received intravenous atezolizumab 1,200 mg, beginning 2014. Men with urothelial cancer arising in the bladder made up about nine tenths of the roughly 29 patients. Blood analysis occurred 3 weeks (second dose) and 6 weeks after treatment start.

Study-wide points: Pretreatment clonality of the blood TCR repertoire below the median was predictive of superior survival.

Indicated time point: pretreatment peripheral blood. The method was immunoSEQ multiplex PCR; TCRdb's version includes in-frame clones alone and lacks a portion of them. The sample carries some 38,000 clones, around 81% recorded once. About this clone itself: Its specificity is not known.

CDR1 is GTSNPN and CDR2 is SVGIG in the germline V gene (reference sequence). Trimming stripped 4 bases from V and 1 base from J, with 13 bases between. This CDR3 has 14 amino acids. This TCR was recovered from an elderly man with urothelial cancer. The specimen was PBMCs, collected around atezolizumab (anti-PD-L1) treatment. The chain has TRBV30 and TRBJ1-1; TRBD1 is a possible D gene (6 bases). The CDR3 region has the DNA TGTGCCTGGAATCTTGACAGGCAGAACACTGAAGCTTTCTTT. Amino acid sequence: CAWNLDRQNTEAFF. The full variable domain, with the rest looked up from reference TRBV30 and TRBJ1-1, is SQTIHQWPATLVQPVGSPLSLECTVEGTSNPNLYWYRQAAGRGLQLLFYSVGIGQISSEVPQNLSASRPQDRQFILSSKKLLLSDSGFYLCAWNLDRQNTEAFFGQGTRLTVV.